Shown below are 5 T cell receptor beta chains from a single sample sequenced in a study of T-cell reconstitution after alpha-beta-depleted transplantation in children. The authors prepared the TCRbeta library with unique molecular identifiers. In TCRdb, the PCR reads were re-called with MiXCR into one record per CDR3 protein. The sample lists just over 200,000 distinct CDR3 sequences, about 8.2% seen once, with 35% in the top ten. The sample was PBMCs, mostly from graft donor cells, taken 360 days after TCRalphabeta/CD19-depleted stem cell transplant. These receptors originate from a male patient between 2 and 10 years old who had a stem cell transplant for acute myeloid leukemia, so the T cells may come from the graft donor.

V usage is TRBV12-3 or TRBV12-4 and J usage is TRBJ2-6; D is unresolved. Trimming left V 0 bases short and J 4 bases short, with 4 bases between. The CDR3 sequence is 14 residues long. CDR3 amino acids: CASSLAAGANVLTF. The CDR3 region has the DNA TGTGCCAGCAGTTTAGCGGCCGGGGCCAACGTCCTGACTTTC.

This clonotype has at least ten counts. CDR3: CSAYARSGGTEAFF. The CDR3 nucleotides read TGCAGCGCCTATGCCCGATCGGGCGGCACTGAAGCTTTCTTT. The chain combines TRBV29-1 with TRBJ1-1; no clear D. Germline V gene lookup returns CDR1 SQVTM and CDR2 ANQGSEA. The length of the CDR3 is 14 residues. The V and J ends lost 7 bases and 4 bases respectively, with 19 bases between them. The complete variable domain, with remaining parts taken from reference TRBV29-1 and TRBJ1-1, reads SAVISQKPSRDICQRGTSLTIQCQVDSQVTMMFWYRQQPGQSLTLIATANQGSEATYESGFVIDKFPISRPNLTFSTLTVSNMSPEDSSIYLCSAYARSGGTEAFFGQGTRLTVV.

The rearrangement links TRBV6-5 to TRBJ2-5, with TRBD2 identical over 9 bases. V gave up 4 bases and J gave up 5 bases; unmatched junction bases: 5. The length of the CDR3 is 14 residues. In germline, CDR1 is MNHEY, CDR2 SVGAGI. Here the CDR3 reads CASSLGLAFETQYF. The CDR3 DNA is TGTGCCAGCAGTTTGGGACTAGCTTTTGAGACCCAGTACTTC.

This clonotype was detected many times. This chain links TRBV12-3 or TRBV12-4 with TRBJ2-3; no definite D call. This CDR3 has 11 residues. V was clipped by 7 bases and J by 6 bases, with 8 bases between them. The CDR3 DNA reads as TGTGCCAGCACCCGGGCGGATACGCAGTATTTT. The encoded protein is CASTRADTQYF.

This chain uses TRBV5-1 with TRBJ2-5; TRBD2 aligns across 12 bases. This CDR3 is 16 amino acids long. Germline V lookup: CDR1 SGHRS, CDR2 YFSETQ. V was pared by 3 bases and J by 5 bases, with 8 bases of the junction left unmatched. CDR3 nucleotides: TGCGCCAGCAGCTCCGCCCGACTAGCGGGAGAGGAGACCCAGTACTTC. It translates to CASSSARLAGEETQYF.